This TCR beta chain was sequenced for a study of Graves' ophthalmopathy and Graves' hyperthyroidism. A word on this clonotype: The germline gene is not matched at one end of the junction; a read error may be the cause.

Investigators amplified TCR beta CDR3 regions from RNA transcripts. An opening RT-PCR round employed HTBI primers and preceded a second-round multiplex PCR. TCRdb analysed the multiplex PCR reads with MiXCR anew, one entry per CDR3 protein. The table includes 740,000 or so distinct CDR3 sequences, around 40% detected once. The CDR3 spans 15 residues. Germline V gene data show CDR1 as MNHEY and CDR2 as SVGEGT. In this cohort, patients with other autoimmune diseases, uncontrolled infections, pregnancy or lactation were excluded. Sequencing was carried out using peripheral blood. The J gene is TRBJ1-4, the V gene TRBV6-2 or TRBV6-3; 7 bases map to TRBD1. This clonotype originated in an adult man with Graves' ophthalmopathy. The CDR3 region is CASRYTTGWNEKLFF. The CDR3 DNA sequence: TGTGCCAGCCGTTACACGACAGGGTGGAATGAAAAACTGTTTTTT.